This entry lists 21 T cell receptor beta chains sequenced from one sample in a study of shared clonotypes between healthy human individuals. TCRdb keeps only in-frame clones here, not all; method: immunoSEQ multiplex PCR. The data contain millions of clones, 95% of them singletons. The sequenced sample was naive CD4+ T cells sorted from blood. Subset indicated: CD45RA+ positively selected. These receptor sequences come from a man aged 18-30 years in good health.

This chain joins TRBV7-9 and TRBJ2-1; TRBD2 agrees at 11 bases. Looked up from germline, CDR1 is SEHNR and CDR2 is FQNEAQ (reference sequence). V dropped 4 bases and J dropped 14; count of bases not matched to a gene: 13. CDR3 length: 15 amino acids. For the CDR3, the DNA is TGTGCCAGCAGCTCTTCTAGCGGGGGGTCACCGAGGAAGTTCTTC. The encoded protein is CASSSSSGGSPRKFF. Full variable domain (outside the CDR3, taken from reference TRBV7-9 and TRBJ2-1): DTGVSQNPRHKITKRGQNVTFRCDPISEHNRLYWYRQTLGQGPEFLTYFQNEAQLEKSRLLSDRFSAERPKGSFSTLEIQRTEQGDSAMYLCASSSSSGGSPRKFFGPGTRLTVL.

The chain combines TRBV27 with TRBJ2-2; D may be TRBD2 (6 bases). This CDR3 spans 15 amino acids. Germline CDR1 MNHEY, CDR2 SMNVEV (reference sequence). V was shortened by 2 bases and J by 3 bases, with 10 bases between the two germline ends. CDR3 nucleotides: TGTGCCAGCAGTTTAGCGGGGATTTACACCGGGGAGCTGTTTTTT. Translated: CASSLAGIYTGELFF.

This clone came up once. The gene calls are TRBV7-9 and TRBJ1-6; D is possibly TRBD1 (5 bases). The CDR3 sequence is 14 residues long. The germline gives CDR1 SEHNR, CDR2 FQNEAQ (reference sequence). Trimming stripped 11 bases from V and 5 bases from J, with 16 bases between. The CDR3 reads CAGGPGPDNSPLHF. In DNA form, the CDR3 reads TGTGCCGGGGGACCAGGTCCCGATAATTCACCCCTCCACTTT.

The chain uses TRBV2 and TRBJ2-7, with a weak D call TRBD1 (6 bases). The CDR3 runs 13 residues. Trimming took off 2 bases at V and 9 bases at J, with 14 bases between the two ends. Germline-derived CDR1 and CDR2 are SNHLY and FYNNEI. Written as DNA, the CDR3 is TGTGCCAGCAGTGAAACCGGACAGTCGGGGCAGTACTTC. Its translation is CASSETGQSGQYF.

A single count supports this clone. The genes are TRBV27 and TRBJ1-4, with D uncertain. CDR1 and CDR2 from the germline V gene are MNHEY and SMNVEV (reference sequence). This CDR3 has 15 amino acids. Trimming took off 3 bases at V and 5 bases at J, with 13 bases between the two ends. The CDR3 DNA reads TGTGCCAGCAGTTTCTCTTCCAGACCCAATGAAAAACTGTTTTTT. Protein sequence: CASSFSSRPNEKLFF.

With regard to this clone: This sample includes further DNA sequences coding for the same CDR3. The J gene is TRBJ1-6, the V gene TRBV5-1, with a tentative D call TRBD1 (5 bases). In germline, CDR1 is SGHRS, CDR2 YFSETQ. This CDR3 is 14 amino acids long. V lost 1 base, J lost 10 bases, and 12 bases lay in between. As DNA, the CDR3 is TGCGCCAGCAGCTTGAGGCAGGGTAACTCACCCCTCCACTTT. It yields the protein CASSLRQGNSPLHF.

V is TRBV11-2 and J is TRBJ2-3, with D hard to call. V was clipped by 2 bases and J by 0 bases, with 6 bases between them. The CDR3 spans 14 residues. Germline assignment: CDR1 SGHAT and CDR2 FQNNGV. The CDR3 spells CASSLIWSTDTQYF. The CDR3 DNA reads as TGTGCCAGCAGCTTAATTTGGAGCACAGATACGCAGTATTTT.

The CDR3 region is CASSPPYSGNTIYF. For the CDR3, the DNA is TGTGCCAGCAGCCCACCCTACTCTGGAAACACCATATATTTT. V gene TRBV7-2 combines with J gene TRBJ1-3; the D is unclear. Trimming removed 5 bases from V and 0 bases from J, with 8 bases in between. Germline assignment: CDR1 SGHTA and CDR2 FQGNSA. This CDR3 contains 14 residues.

This clone has a single count. This chain connects TRBV5-4 to TRBJ2-7, with D possibly TRBD2 on 5 matching bases. Trimming stripped 4 bases from V and 2 bases from J, with 10 bases between. Per germline, CDR1 SGHNT and CDR2 YYREEE (reference sequence). The CDR3 has 13 residues. The CDR3 region is CASSRNGAYEQYF. CDR3 DNA sequence: TGTGCCAGCAGCAGGAACGGGGCCTACGAGCAGTACTTC.

The chain links TRBV5-6 to TRBJ2-7; tentative D call: TRBD2 (6 bases). CDR1 SGHDT and CDR2 YYEEEE come from the germline V gene. The CDR3 totals 15 residues. V was shortened by 1 base and J by 5 bases, with 16 bases between the two germline ends. The CDR3 DNA reads TGTGCCAGCAGCTTGATCGGGAGTGGCGCTAACGAGCAGTACTTC. It specifies CASSLIGSGANEQYF.

To note about this clone: Other DNA sequences in the sample encode the same CDR3. The rearrangement links TRBV5-1 to TRBJ2-5, with a tentative D call TRBD1 (6 bases). In germline, CDR1 is SGHRS, CDR2 YFSETQ. The V gene lost 5 bases and the J gene lost 3 bases, with 14 bases spanning the gap. The CDR3 length is 14 residues. The CDR3 coding sequence is TGCGCCAGCAGTTCCGGGACACAGAAAGAGACCCAGTACTTC. It yields the protein CASSSGTQKETQYF.

The CDR3, as DNA: TGCAGCGTTCAAACGACAGATACCAACACTGAAGCTTTCTTT. It encodes CSVQTTDTNTEAFF. J is TRBJ1-1 and V is TRBV29-1, with D perhaps matching TRBD1 (5 bases). The V end was cut by 5 bases, the J end by 2 bases, with 15 bases between. CDR1 and CDR2 (germline): SQVTM, ANQGSEA. This CDR3 contains 14 residues.

This clone has a single count. The same CDR3 is also encoded by other DNA sequences in this sample. The chain recombines TRBV5-4 with TRBJ1-2; D gene unclear. The CDR3 sequence is 11 residues long. With 5 bases removed from V and 8 bases from J, the gap between germline ends came to 10 bases. CDR1 is SGHNT, CDR2 YYREEE, per germline (reference sequence). The CDR3 sequence is CASSGVDGYTF. CDR3 DNA: TGTGCCAGCAGTGGGGTGGACGGCTACACCTTC.

The J gene is TRBJ2-1, the V gene TRBV9; either TRBD1 or TRBD2 may supply D (5 bases each). Germline V gene data show CDR1 as SGDLS and CDR2 as YYNGEE. This CDR3 has 16 amino acids. Trimming removed 0 bases from V and 9 bases from J, with 19 bases in between. This chain's CDR3 is CASSVESGPLRGEQFF. CDR3 DNA: TGTGCCAGCAGCGTAGAGTCGGGACCCCTACGGGGTGAGCAGTTCTTC.

This chain joins TRBV6-5 and TRBJ1-4; 7 bases agree with TRBD1. The CDR3 consists of 11 residues. Germline V CDR1 and CDR2: MNHEY, SVGAGI. After removal of 8 bases from V and 11 bases from J, the junction contained 5 bases not matched to a gene. The chain's CDR3 is CASVHRGKLFF. The CDR3 nucleotides read TGTGCCAGCGTTCACAGGGGCAAACTGTTTTTT.

The chain uses TRBV28 and TRBJ2-2, with 8 bases lining up with TRBD1. V shed 8 bases and J 5 bases; nucleotides not matched to a gene: 19. The CDR3 sequence is 18 residues long. Germline V gives CDR1 MDHEN, CDR2 SYDVKM. This CDR3 is CASSPTGRLTGVTGELFF. DNA of the CDR3: TGTGCCAGCTCACCGACTGGCCGTCTGACAGGGGTAACCGGGGAGCTGTTTTTT.

The chain couples TRBV6-1 to TRBJ2-2; D not resolved. CDR3 length equals 13 residues. The V gene's germline CDR1 is MNHNS and CDR2 SASEGT. The V and J ends lost 2 bases and 6 bases respectively, with 7 bases between them. CDR3 coding DNA: TGTGCCAGCAGTGAAAACCGGGCCGGGGAGCTGTTTTTT. This gives the protein CASSENRAGELFF.

As for this clone: The sample holds other DNA sequences that translate to the same CDR3. V usage is TRBV7-2 and J usage is TRBJ2-7; TRBD2 matches 11 bases. The CDR3 loop spans 15 amino acids. Trimming at V came to 1 base and at J to 1 base, leaving 0 bases not matched to a gene. Germline values: CDR1 SGHTA, CDR2 FQGNSA. The CDR3 protein is CASSLVAGGSYEQYF. CDR3 sequence (DNA): TGTGCCAGCAGCTTAGTAGCGGGGGGGTCCTACGAGCAGTACTTC.

V is TRBV25-1 and J is TRBJ2-1, with 13 bases matching TRBD2. Trimming cost V 3 bases and J 6 bases; bases outside gene matches: 11. The CDR3 has 18 residues. Germline values: CDR1 MGHDK, CDR2 SYGVNS. The CDR3 loop is CASSDLGTSGEGSNEQFF. DNA of the CDR3: TGTGCCAGCAGTGATTTGGGGACTAGCGGGGAGGGTAGCAATGAGCAGTTCTTC. Together with reference TRBV25-1 and TRBJ2-1, the CDR3 gives the full variable domain: EADIYQTPRYLVIGTGKKITLECSQTMGHDKMYWYQQDPGMELHLIHYSYGVNSTEKGDLSSESTVSRIRTEHFPLTLESARPSHTSQYLCASSDLGTSGEGSNEQFFGPGTRLTVL.

V and J are TRBV5-1 and TRBJ2-1; TRBD2 aligns across 8 bases. Germline CDR1 and CDR2: SGHRS and YFSETQ. This CDR3 spans 16 amino acids. Unmatched junction bases numbered 9, after V lost 5 bases and J lost 2 bases. The CDR3 DNA reads as TGCGCCAGCAGTCTTCGGGGTAGCGGGGCCTACAATGAGCAGTTCTTC. Protein product: CASSLRGSGAYNEQFF. Supplemented by reference TRBV5-1 and TRBJ2-1, the full variable domain reads KAGVTQTPRYLIKTRGQQVTLSCSPISGHRSVSWYQQTPGQGLQFLFEYFSETQRNKGNFPGRFSGRQFSNSRSEMNVSTLELGDSALYLCASSLRGSGAYNEQFFGPGTRLTVL.

The chain couples TRBV2 to TRBJ2-3, with TRBD2 as a possible D gene (6 bases). Germline V gene lookup returns CDR1 SNHLY and CDR2 FYNNEI. The ends were cut back, 6 bases at V and 5 bases at J, with 9 bases in the middle. There are 12 residues in the CDR3. CDR3: CASREGLDTQYF. The CDR3 bases are TGTGCCAGCAGGGAGGGACTAGATACGCAGTATTTT.